The 2 T cell receptor beta chains listed next were all sequenced from one sample in a study of shared clonotypes between healthy human individuals. Libraries were prepared by immunoSEQ multiplex PCR; TCRdb keeps only in-frame clonotypes and omits some of them. The sample comprises 2.5 million or so clones, roughly 92% of which are singletons, and around 0.14% rests with the top ten. Sequencing was carried out using naive CD4+ T cells sorted from blood. Subset meaning: CD45RA+ positively selected. These receptors came from a man between 18 and 35 years old in good health.

V usage is TRBV28 and J usage is TRBJ2-7, with TRBD1 matching over 7 bases. The V and J ends lost 5 bases and 6 bases, in that order; junction bases with no gene match: 19. The CDR3 runs 17 residues. Per germline, CDR1 MDHEN and CDR2 SYDVKM. The CDR3 loop reads CASSNPLTGQSSGEQYF. CDR3 coding DNA: TGTGCCAGCAGTAACCCCCTCACGGGACAGTCTTCAGGCGAGCAGTACTTC.

The chain joins TRBV25-1 to TRBJ2-3; unclear D gene. Trimming removed 3 bases at V and 6 bases at J, with 7 bases between. CDR1 MGHDK and CDR2 SYGVNS come from the germline V gene. The CDR3 is 12 amino acids. The CDR3 loop reads CASSEPPDTQYF. The CDR3 bases are TGTGCCAGCAGTGAGCCCCCCGATACGCAGTATTTT.